This T cell receptor beta chain is drawn from a study of cytomegalovirus exposure and HLA in healthy donors. This clone was detected once. Its specificity is unknown. General observations from the study: Fewer N-insertions than the roughly 670-donor mean were reportedly shown by an Asian-associated ancestry cluster in a later analysis.

It was with 60 Vbeta and 13 Jbeta primers that the PCR ran. Using immunoSEQ multiplex PCR, the repertoire was profiled, and TCRdb retains in-frame clones only, with some absent. The data hold 130,000 or so clones, with around three quarters observed a single time. The V segment lost 5 bases and the J segment 4 bases; nucleotides outside the gene matches: 11. The germline CDR1 and CDR2 sequences are MNHEY and SMNVEV (reference sequence). The CDR3 has 17 residues. The J gene is TRBJ1-2, the V gene TRBV27; 12 bases are a match to TRBD1. This clonotype originated in a man in his forties or fifties in good health and CMV-seronegative. The sample was PBMCs. CDR3 region: CASSPSGTGGFGYGYTF. The CDR3 coding sequence is TGTGCCAGCAGTCCTTCTGGGACAGGGGGCTTCGGCTATGGCTACACCTTC.